What follows is one T cell receptor beta chain and its context. This clonotype came up a few times. Its recognized antigen is unknown. There are no base qualities to consult, and no much larger clone falls within one base. Compared with germline, V lacks 5 bases and J lacks 0 bases; bases without a gene match: 5. CDR1 and CDR2 were assigned from the germline V gene as KGHSH and LQKENI. The CDR3 runs 15 amino acids, cysteine and phenylalanine included. The CDR3 DNA has 45 bases and is translated from base 1. What the time point label conveys for this sample: patch test 2, 6 weeks after DPC sensitization. The sample's treatment or condition label is to be understood as: therapeutic diphenylcyclopropenone sensitization with weekly scalp DPC. At every patch-test visit, the blood draw took place before the patch test was put on. Eligible patients were aged 18 to 70, diagnosed with alopecia, deemed suitable for DPC therapy, and excluded if pregnant. Total RNA was isolated from unfractionated whole blood collected in Tempus Blood RNA tubes.

Libraries were built with RACE. Sequencing relied on a NextSeq 500. Library preparation attached unique molecular identifiers to individual cDNA molecules for quantitative, reproducible TCR counting. Each blood RNA sample was used to sequence both TCR alpha and TCR beta chains. In the original analysis: A median of around 100,000 TCRs per sample was observed, with a range of about 20,000 to 700,000. The Decombinator software suite was used to annotate V, J and CDR3 in the TCR reads. For the PS versus PT1 abundance plots, all samples were subsampled to the same number of TCRs (28,000). Expanded TCRs were defined as absent before sensitization and observed at least eight times at the 2-week time point. TCRdb ran its own pipeline on the public reads, namely fastp trimming at Q25 and MiXCR clone calling, and kept in-frame beta chains. Each entry is one CDR3 protein sequence, shown with its most common DNA and genes. These V and J calls are TCRdb output, not the study's own analysis. Counted in this sample were fewer than 85,000 distinct CDR3 sequences; roughly 10% of them appeared once. Over 2% of the sample is taken by the ten largest.

This specimen belongs to a study of human T cells and chemical hapten exposure (dated by TCRdb to the early 2020s). Context from the whole study: For sensitization, 2% DPC in acetone was applied to a roughly 2 cm by roughly 2 cm area of upper inner arm skin. Throughout the roughly 23-week study period, patients were also given weekly therapeutic DPC doses on the scalp. Patch testing on the upper back used Finn chambers containing 0.01% DPC, with scoring done after 6 days according to International Contact Dermatitis Research Group standards. Most of the patients in the cohort were female, and the cohort covered alopecia areata with under or over 50% scalp involvement, alopecia totalis and alopecia universalis. Libraries were combined into a pool for sequencing, and differences in TCR yield between samples came mainly from small differences in library volumes within the pool. In alopecia patients, the study followed how the peripheral blood TCR repertoire changed in vivo over primary and secondary sensitization to diphenylcyclopropenone (DPC), a hapten. Patient blood was sampled pre-sensitization (week 0) and at 2, 6 and about 24 weeks after DPC sensitization. Approximately 30 alopecia patients provided blood for TCR sequencing at one to four time points (pre-sensitization, 2, 6 and 24 weeks).

The full study reports these points: DPC sensitization did not change the number of TCRs with a frequency above 1 in 1000, and there was no evidence of changes in global repertoire structure. After repeated subsampling, changes were observed in the strength of the expansion versus patch-test correlation and in the threshold at which the correlation became significant. Expanded TCRs formed significantly more large CDR3 similarity clusters than pre-sensitization or healthy control sets, consistent with antigen-driven responses. A positive correlation was found between the number of PT1 expanded TCRs and patch test score, with significance reached at thresholds 8, 16 and 32 but not 4. Alopecia, a presumed autoimmune disease, was present in all patients, so the immune response of the patients might differ from that of healthy individuals.

The clonotype originates from a woman aged 25 to 39 with alopecia areata. Some clones in this sample may be carry-over from other donors' samples. Sequenced material: whole blood, taken in connection with sensitization to the hapten diphenylcyclopropenone (DPC). The receptor chain draws on TRBV18 and TRBJ1-1; 8 junctional bases match TRBD1. Here the CDR3 is given as CASSKMTGVNTEAFF. The nucleotides are TGTGCCAGCTCAAAAATGACAGGGGTGAACACTGAAGCTTTCTTT.